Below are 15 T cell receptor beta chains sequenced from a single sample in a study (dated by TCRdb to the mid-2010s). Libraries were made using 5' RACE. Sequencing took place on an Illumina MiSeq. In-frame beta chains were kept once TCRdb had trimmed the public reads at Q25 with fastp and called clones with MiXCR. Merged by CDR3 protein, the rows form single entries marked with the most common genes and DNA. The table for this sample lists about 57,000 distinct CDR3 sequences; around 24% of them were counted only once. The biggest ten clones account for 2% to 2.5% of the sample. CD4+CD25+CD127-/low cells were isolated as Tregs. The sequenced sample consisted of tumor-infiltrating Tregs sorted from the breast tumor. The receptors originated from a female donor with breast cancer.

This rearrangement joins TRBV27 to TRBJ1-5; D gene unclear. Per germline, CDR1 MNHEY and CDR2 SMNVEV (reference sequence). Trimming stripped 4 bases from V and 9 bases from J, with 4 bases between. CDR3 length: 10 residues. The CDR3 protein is CASSSGPQHF. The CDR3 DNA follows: TGTGCCAGCAGTTCCGGGCCCCAGCATTTT.

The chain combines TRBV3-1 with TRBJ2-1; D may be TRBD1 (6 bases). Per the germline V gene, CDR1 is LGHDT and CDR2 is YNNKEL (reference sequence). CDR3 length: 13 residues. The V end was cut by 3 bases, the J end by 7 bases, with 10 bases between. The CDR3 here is CASSQSQGNEQFF. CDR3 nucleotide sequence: TGTGCCAGCAGCCAGAGTCAGGGGAATGAGCAGTTCTTC.

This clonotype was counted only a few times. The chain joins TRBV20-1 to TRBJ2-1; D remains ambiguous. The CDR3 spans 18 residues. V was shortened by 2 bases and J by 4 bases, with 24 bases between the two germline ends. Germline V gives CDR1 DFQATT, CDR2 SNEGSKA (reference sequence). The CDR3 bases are TGCAGTGCTAGACAAAAAAATAGACCCGCACAGCTGTACAATGAGCAGTTCTTC. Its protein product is CSARQKNRPAQLYNEQFF.

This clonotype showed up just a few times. The CDR3 region has the DNA TGTGCCAGCAATTACCAAGTGGGGACTAGCCCCTTCTTC. Its protein is CASNYQVGTSPFF. The chain is built from TRBV12-3 or TRBV12-4 and TRBJ2-1, with 9 bases identical to TRBD2. V was clipped by 7 bases and J by 16 bases; unmatched bases: 14. The CDR3 has 13 residues.

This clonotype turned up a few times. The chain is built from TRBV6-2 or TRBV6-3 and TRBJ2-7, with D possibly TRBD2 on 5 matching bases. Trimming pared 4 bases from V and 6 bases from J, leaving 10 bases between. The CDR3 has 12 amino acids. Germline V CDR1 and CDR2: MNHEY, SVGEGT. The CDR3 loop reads CASSSRTSEQYF. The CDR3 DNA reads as TGTGCCAGCAGTTCCCGCACTAGCGAGCAGTACTTC.

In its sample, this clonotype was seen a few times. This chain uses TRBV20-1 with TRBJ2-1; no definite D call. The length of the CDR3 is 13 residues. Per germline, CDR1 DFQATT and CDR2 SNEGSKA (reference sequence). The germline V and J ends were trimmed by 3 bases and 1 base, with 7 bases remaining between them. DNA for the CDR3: TGCAGTGCTAGGGTTGATTCCTACAATGAGCAGTTCTTC. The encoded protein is CSARVDSYNEQFF.

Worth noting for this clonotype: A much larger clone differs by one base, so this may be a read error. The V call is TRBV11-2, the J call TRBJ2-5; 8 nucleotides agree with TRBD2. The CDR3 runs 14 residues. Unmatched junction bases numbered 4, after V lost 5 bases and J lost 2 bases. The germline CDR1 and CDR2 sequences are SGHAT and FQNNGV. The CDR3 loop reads CASSVSGGQETQYF. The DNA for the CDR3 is TGTGCCAGCAGCGTGAGCGGGGGTCAAGAGACCCAGTACTTC.

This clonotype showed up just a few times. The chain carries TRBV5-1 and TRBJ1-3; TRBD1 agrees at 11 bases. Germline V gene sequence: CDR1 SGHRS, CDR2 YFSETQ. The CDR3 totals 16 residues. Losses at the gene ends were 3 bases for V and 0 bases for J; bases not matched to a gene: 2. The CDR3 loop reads CASSSGQGGSGNTIYF. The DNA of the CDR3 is TGCGCCAGCAGCTCGGGACAGGGGGGCTCTGGAAACACCATATATTTT.

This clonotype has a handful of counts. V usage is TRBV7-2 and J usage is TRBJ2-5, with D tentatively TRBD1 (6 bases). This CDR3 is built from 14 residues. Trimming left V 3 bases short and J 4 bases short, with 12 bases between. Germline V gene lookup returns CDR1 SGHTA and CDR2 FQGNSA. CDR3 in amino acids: CASSFQGGGETQYF. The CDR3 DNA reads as TGTGCCAGCAGCTTCCAAGGGGGTGGAGAGACCCAGTACTTC.

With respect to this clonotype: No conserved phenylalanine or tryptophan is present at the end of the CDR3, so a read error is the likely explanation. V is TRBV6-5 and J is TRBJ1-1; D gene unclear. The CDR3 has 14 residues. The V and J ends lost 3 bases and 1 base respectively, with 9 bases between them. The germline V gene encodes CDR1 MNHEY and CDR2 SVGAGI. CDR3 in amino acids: CASSYNGQNTEAFI. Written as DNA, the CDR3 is TGTGCCAGCAGTTATAACGGGCAGAACACTGAAGCTTTCATT.

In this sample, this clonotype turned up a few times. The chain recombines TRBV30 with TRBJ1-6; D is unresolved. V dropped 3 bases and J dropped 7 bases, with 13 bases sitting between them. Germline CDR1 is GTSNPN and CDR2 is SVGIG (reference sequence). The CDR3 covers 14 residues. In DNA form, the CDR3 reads TGTGCCTGGAGGCCGGGTTCTGAAAATTCACCCCTCCACTTT. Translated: CAWRPGSENSPLHF.

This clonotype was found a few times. The CDR3: CASSVDSLNTEAFF. CDR3 DNA sequence: TGCGCCAGCAGCGTGGACAGTTTGAACACTGAAGCTTTCTTT. This chain uses TRBV5-1 with TRBJ1-1; possibly TRBD1 for D (6 bases). The V gene lost 4 bases and the J gene lost 0 bases, with 10 bases spanning the gap. The CDR3 runs to 14 residues. CDR1 and CDR2 (germline): SGHRS, YFSETQ. The full variable domain, rest sourced from reference TRBV5-1 and TRBJ1-1, is KAGVTQTPRYLIKTRGQQVTLSCSPISGHRSVSWYQQTPGQGLQFLFEYFSETQRNKGNFPGRFSGRQFSNSRSEMNVSTLELGDSALYLCASSVDSLNTEAFFGQGTRLTVV.

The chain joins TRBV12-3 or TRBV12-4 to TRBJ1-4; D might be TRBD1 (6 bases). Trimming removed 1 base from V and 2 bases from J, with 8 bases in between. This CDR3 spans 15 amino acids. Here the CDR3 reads CASSLGQGTNEKLFF. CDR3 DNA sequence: TGTGCCAGCAGTTTAGGGCAGGGGACTAATGAAAAACTGTTTTTT.

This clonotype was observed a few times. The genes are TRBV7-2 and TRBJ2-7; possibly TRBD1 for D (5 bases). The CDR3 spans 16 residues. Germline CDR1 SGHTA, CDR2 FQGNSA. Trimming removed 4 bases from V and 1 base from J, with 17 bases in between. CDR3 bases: TGTGCCAGCAGCTCCCCCGTCCAGGGAATTTCCTACGAGCAGTACTTC. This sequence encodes CASSSPVQGISYEQYF. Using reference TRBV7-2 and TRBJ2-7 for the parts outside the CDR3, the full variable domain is GAGVSQSPSNKVTEKGKDVELRCDPISGHTALYWYRQSLGQGLEFLIYFQGNSAPDKSGLPSDRFSAERTGGSVSTLTIQRTQQEDSAVYLCASSSPVQGISYEQYFGPGTRLTVT.

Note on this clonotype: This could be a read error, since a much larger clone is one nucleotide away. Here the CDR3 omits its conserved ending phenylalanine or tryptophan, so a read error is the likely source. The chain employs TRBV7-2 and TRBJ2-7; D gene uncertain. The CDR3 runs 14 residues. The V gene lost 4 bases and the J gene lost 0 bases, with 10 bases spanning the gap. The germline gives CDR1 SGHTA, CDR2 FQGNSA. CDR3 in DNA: TGTGCCAGCAGCTCTTCCCTCGGCTCCTACGAGCAGTACTCC. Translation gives CASSSSLGSYEQYS.